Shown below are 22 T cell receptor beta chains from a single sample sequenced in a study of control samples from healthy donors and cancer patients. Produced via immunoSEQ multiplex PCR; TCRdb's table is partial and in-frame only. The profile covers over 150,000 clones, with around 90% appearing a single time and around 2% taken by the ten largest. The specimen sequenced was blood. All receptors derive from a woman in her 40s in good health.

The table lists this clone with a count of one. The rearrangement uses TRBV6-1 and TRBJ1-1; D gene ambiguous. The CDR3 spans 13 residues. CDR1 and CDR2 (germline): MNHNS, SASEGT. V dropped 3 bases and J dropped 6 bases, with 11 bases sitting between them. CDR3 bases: TGTGCCAGCAGTGAGGGCCCTTGGTCTGAAGCTTTCTTT. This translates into CASSEGPWSEAFF.

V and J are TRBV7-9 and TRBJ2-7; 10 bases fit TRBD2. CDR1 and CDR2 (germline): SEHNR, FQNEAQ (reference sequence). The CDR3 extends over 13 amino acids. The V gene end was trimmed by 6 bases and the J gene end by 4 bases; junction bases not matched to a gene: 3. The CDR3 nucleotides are TGTGCCAGCAGTCTAGCGGGGGTATACGAGCAGTACTTC. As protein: CASSLAGVYEQYF.

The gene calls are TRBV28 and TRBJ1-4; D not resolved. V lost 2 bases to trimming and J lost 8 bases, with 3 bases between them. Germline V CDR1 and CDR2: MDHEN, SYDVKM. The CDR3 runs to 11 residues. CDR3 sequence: CASSLREKLFF. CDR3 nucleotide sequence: TGTGCCAGCAGTTTACGGGAAAAACTGTTTTTT.

The CDR3 region is CASSPSGGAVDGQFF. The CDR3 bases are TGCGCCAGCAGTCCGAGCGGGGGGGCCGTGGATGGGCAGTTCTTC. The V and J genes are TRBV5-1 and TRBJ2-1, with 10 nucleotides matching TRBD2. Unmatched junction bases numbered 14, after V lost 5 bases and J lost 12 bases. CDR1 SGHRS and CDR2 YFSETQ come from the germline V gene. CDR3 length equals 15 residues.

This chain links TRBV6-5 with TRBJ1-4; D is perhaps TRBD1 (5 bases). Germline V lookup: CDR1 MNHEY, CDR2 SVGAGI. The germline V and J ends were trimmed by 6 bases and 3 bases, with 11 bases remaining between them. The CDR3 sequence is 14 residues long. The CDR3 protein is CASRQDWANEKLFF. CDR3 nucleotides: TGTGCCAGCAGACAGGACTGGGCTAATGAAAAACTGTTTTTT.

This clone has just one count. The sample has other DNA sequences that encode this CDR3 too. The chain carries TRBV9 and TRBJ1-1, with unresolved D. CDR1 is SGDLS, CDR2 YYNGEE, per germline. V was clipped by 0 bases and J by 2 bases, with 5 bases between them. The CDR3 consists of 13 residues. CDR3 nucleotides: TGTGCCAGCAGCGTAGTAAGTAACACTGAAGCTTTCTTT. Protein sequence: CASSVVSNTEAFF.

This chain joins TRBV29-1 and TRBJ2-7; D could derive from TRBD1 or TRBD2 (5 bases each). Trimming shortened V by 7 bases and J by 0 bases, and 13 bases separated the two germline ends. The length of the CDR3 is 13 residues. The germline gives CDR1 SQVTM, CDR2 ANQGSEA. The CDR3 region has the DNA TGCAGCGGACTAATGGGGGACTCCTACGAGCAGTACTTC. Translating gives CSGLMGDSYEQYF.

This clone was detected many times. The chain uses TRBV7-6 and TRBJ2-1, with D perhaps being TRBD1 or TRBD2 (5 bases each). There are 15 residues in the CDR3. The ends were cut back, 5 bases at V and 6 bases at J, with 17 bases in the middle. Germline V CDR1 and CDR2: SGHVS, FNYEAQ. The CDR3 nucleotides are TGTGCCAGCAGCCTCTTTGGGGCTAGCCTCAATGAGCAGTTCTTC. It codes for CASSLFGASLNEQFF.

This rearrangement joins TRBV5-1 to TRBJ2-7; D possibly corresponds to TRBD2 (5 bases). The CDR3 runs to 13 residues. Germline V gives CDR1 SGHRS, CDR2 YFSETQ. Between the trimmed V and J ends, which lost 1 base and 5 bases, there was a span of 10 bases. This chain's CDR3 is CASSLSGSDEQYF. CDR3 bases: TGCGCCAGCAGCTTGTCCGGTAGCGACGAGCAGTACTTC.

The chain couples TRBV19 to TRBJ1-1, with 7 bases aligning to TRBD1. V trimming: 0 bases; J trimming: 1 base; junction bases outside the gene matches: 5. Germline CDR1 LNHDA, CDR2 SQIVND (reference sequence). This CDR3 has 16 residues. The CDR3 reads CASSIELGGKNTEAFF. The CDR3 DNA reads TGTGCCAGTAGTATAGAATTAGGGGGCAAGAACACTGAAGCTTTCTTT.

CDR3 nucleotide sequence: TGTGCCAGCAGCCAAGATTCGGCCGGGGAGCTGTTTTTT. It specifies CASSQDSAGELFF. This chain links TRBV3-1 (or the pseudogene TRBV3-2) with TRBJ2-2; D gene unclear. Germline CDR1 is LGHDT and CDR2 is YNNKEL (reference sequence). Deletions cut 0 bases from V and 6 bases from J, with 5 bases between. This CDR3 has 13 amino acids.

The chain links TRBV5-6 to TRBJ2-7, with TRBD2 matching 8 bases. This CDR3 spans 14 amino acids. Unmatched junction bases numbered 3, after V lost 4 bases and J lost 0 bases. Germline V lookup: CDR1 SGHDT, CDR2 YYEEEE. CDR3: CASSAGTSSYEQYF. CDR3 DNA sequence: TGTGCCAGCAGCGCCGGGACTAGCTCCTACGAGCAGTACTTC.

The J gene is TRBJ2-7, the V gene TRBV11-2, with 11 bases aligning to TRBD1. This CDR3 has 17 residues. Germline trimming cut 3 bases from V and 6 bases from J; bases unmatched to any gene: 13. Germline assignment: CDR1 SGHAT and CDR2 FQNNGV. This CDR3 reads CASSFGFTGTGGREQYF. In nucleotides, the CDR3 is TGTGCCAGCAGCTTCGGATTCACCGGGACAGGGGGTCGCGAGCAGTACTTC.

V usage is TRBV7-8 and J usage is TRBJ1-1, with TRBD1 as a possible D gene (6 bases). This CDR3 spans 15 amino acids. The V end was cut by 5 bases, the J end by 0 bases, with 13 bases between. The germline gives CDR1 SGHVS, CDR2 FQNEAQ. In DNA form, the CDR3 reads TGTGCCAGCAGCCTAAGACAGGCTCTGAACACTGAAGCTTTCTTT. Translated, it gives CASSLRQALNTEAFF. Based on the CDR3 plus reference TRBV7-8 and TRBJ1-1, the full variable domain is GAGVSQSPRYKVAKRGQDVALRCDPISGHVSLFWYQQALGQGPEFLTYFQNEAQLDKSGLPSDRFFAERPEGSVSTLKIQRTQQEDSAVYLCASSLRQALNTEAFFGQGTRLTVV.

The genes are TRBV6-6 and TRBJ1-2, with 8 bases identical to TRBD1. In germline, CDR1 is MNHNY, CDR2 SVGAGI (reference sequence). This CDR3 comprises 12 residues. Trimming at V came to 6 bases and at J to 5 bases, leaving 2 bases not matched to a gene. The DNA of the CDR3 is TGTGCCAGCAGCGGGACAGGATATGGCTACACCTTC. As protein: CASSGTGYGYTF.

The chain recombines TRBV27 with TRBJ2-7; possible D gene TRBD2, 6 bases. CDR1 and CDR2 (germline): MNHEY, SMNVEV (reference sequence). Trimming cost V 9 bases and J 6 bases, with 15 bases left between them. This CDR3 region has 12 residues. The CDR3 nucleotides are TGTGCCAGTTCGGGCGGGGATGGCGAGCAGTACTTC. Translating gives CASSGGDGEQYF.

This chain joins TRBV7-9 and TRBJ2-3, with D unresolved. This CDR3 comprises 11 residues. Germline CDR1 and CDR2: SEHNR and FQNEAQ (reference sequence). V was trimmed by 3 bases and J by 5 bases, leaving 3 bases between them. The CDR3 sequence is CASSFGDTQYF. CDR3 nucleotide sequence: TGTGCCAGCAGCTTCGGAGATACGCAGTATTTT.

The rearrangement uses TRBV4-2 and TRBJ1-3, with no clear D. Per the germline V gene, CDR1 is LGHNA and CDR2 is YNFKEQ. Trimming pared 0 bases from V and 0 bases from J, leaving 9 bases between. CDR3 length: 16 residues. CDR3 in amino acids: CASSQDLATSGNTIYF. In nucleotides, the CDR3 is TGTGCCAGCAGCCAAGATCTGGCCACCTCTGGAAACACCATATATTTT.

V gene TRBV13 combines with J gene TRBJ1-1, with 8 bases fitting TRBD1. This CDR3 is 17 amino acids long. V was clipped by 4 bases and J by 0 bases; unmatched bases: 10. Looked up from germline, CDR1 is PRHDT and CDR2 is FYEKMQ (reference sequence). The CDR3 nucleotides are TGTGCCAGCAGCTCGGGACAGGTAAGGGGGATGAACACTGAAGCTTTCTTT. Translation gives CASSSGQVRGMNTEAFF.

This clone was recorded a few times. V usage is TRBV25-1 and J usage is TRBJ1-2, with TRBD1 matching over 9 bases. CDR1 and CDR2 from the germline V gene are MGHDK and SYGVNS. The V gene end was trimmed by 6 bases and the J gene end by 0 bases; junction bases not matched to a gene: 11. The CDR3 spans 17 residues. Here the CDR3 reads CASSASSGQGPNYGYTF. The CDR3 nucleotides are TGTGCCAGCAGCGCTTCATCGGGACAGGGTCCTAACTATGGCTACACCTTC.

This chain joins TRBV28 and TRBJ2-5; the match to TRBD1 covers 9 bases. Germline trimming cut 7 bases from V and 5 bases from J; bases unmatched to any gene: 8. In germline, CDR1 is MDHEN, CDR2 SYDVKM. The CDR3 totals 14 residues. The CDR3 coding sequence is TGTGCCAGCACCGGACAGGGGAGGAGGGAGACCCAGTACTTC. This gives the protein CASTGQGRRETQYF. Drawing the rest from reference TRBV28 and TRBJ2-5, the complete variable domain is DVKVTQSSRYLVKRTGEKVFLECVQDMDHENMFWYRQDPGLGLRLIYFSYDVKMKEKGDIPEGYSVSREKKERFSLILESASTNQTSMYLCASTGQGRRETQYFGPGTRLLVL.

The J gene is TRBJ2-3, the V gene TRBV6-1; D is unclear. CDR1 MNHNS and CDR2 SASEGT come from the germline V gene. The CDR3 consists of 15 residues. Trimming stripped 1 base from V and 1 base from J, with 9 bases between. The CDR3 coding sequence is TGTGCCAGCAGTGAAGGTCCAGCTCGCACAGATACGCAGTATTTT. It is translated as CASSEGPARTDTQYF.